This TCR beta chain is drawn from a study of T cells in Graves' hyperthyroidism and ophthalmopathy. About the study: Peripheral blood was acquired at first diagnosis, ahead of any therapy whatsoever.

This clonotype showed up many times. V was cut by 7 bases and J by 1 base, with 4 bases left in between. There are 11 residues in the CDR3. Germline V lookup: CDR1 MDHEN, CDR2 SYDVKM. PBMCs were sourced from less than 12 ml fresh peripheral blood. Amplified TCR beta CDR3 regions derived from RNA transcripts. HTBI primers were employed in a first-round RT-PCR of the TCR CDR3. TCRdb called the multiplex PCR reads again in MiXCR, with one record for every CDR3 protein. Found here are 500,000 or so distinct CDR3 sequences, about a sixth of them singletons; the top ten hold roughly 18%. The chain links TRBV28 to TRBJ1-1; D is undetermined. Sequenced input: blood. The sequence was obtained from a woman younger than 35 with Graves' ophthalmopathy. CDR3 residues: CASIANTEAFF. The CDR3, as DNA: TGTGCCAGCATCGCGAACACTGAAGCTTTCTTT.